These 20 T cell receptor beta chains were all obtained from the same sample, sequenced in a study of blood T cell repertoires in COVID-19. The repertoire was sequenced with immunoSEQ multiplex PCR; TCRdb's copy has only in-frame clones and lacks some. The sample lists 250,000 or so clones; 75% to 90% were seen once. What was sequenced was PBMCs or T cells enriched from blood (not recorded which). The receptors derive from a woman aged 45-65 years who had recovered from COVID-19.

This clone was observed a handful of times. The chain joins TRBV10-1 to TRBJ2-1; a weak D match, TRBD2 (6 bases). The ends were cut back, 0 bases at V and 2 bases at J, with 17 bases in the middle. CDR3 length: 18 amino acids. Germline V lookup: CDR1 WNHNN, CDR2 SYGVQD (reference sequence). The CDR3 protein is CASSESYFVAEAYNEQFF. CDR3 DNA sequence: TGCGCCAGCAGTGAGTCCTATTTCGTAGCGGAAGCCTACAATGAGCAGTTCTTC.

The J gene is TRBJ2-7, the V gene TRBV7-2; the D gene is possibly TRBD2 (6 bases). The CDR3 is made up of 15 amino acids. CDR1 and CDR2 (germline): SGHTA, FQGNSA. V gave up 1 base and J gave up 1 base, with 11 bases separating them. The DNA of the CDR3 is TGTGCCAGCAGCTTAGTTAGCGGTACTTCCTACGAGCAGTACTTC. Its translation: CASSLVSGTSYEQYF. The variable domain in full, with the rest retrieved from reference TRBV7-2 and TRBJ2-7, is GAGVSQSPSNKVTEKGKDVELRCDPISGHTALYWYRQSLGQGLEFLIYFQGNSAPDKSGLPSDRFSAERTGGSVSTLTIQRTQQEDSAVYLCASSLVSGTSYEQYFGPGTRLTVT.

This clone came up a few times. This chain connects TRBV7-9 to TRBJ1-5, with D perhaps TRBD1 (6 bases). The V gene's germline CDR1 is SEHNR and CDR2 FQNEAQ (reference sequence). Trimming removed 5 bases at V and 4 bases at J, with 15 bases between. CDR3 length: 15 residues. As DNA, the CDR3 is TGTGCCAGCAGCACGACAGGTCCGGGGAATCAGCCCCAGCATTTT. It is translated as CASSTTGPGNQPQHF.

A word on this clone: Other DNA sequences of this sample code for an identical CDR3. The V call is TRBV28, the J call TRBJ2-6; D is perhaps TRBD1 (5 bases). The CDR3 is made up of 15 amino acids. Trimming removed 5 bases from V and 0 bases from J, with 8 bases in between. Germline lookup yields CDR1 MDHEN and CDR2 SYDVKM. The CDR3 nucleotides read TGTGCCAGCAGTCTCCAGGGCTCTGGGGCCAACGTCCTGACTTTC. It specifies CASSLQGSGANVLTF.

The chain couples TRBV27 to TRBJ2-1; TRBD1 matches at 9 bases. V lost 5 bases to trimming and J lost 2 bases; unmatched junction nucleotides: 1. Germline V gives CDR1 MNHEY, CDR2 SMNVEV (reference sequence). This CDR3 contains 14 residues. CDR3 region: CASSRTGAYNEQFF. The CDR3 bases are TGTGCCAGCAGTCGGACAGGGGCCTACAATGAGCAGTTCTTC.

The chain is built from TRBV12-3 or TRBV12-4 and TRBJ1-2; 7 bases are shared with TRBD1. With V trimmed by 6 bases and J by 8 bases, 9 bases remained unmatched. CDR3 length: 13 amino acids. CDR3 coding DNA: TGTGCCAGCAGCCCGCAGGGGGGTGGGGGCTACACCTTC. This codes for CASSPQGGGGYTF.

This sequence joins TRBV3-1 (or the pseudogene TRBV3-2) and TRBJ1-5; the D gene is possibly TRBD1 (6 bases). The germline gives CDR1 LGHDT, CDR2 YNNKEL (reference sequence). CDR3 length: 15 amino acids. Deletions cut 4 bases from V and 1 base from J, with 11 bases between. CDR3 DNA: TGTGCCAGCAGCCGGGGGGGCCCAAGCAATCAGCCCCAGCATTTT. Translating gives CASSRGGPSNQPQHF.

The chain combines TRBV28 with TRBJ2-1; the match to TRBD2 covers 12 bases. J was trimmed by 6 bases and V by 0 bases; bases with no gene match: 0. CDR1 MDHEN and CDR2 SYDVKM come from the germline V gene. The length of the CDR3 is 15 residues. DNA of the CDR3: TGTGCCAGCAGTTTATGGACTAGCGGGGGCAATGAGCAGTTCTTC. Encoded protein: CASSLWTSGGNEQFF.

Here the CDR3 reads CASSESHFGNTEAFF. For the CDR3, the DNA is TGTGCCAGCAGTGAGAGTCACTTCGGGAACACTGAAGCTTTCTTT. This rearrangement joins TRBV21-1 to TRBJ1-1. TRBV21-1 is a documented pseudogene. This CDR3 contains 15 residues.

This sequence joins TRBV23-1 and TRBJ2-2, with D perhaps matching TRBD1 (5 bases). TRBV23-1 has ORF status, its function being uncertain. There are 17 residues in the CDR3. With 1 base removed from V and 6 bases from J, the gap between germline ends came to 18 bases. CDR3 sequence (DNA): TGCGCCAGCAGTCAATTTAGGGCAGGGTATGAATCCGGGGAGCTGTTTTTT. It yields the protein CASSQFRAGYESGELFF.

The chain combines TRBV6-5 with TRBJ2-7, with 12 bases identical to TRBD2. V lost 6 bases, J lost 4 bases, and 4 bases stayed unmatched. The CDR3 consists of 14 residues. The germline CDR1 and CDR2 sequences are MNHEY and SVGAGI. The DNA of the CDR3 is TGTGCCAGCAGGCCGACTAGCGGGAGTTACGAGCAGTACTTC. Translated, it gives CASRPTSGSYEQYF.

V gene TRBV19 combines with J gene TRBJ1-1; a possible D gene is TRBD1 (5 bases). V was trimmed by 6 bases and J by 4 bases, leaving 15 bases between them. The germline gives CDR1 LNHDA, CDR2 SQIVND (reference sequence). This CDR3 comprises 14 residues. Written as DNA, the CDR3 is TGTGCCAGTAGAACGGGGGGGATTGGCACTGAAGCTTTCTTT. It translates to CASRTGGIGTEAFF.

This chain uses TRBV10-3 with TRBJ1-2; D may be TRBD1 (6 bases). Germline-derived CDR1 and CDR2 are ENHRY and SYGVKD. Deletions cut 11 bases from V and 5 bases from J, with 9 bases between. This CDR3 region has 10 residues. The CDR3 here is CAAGQYGYTF. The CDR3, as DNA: TGTGCCGCCGGACAGTATGGCTACACCTTC.

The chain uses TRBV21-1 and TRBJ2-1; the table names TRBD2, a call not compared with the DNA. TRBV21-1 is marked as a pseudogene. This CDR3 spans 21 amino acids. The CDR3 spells CAGLSKGLAGGINNEYNEQFF. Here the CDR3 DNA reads TGTGCCGGTCTGAGTAAGGGCCTAGCGGGAGGCATCAACAACGAATACAATGAGCAGTTCTTC.

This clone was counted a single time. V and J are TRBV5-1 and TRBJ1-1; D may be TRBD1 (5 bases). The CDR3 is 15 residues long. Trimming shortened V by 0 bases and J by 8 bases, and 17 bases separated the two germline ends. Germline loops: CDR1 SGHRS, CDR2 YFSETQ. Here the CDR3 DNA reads TGCGCCAGCAGCTTGGAAGGTTCCGGAACAGGAGAAGCTTTCTTT. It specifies CASSLEGSGTGEAFF.

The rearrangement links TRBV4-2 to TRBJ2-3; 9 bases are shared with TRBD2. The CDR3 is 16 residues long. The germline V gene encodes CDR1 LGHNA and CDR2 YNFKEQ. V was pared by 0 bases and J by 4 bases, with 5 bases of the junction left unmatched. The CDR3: CASSQDRAGGPDTQYF. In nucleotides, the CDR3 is TGTGCCAGCAGCCAAGATAGGGCGGGAGGGCCAGATACGCAGTATTTT.

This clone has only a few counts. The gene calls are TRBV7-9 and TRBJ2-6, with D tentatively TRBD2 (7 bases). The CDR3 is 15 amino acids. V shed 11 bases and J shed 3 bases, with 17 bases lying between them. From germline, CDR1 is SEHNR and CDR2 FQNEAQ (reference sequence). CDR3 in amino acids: CAGQKGGFGANVLTF. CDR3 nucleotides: TGTGCCGGACAGAAGGGAGGGTTTGGGGCCAACGTCCTGACTTTC.

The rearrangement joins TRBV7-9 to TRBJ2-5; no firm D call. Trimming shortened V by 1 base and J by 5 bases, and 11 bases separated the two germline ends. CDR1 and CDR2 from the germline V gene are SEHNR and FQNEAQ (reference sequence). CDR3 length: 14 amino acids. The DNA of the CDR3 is TGTGCCAGCAGCTTAGTTGAGCTCCGGGAGACCCAGTACTTC. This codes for CASSLVELRETQYF.

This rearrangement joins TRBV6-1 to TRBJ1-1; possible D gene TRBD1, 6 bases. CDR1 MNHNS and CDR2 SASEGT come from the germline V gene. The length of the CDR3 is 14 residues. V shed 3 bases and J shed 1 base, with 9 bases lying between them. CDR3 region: CASSERRGNTEAFF. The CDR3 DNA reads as TGTGCCAGCAGTGAGCGCAGGGGGAACACTGAAGCTTTCTTT.

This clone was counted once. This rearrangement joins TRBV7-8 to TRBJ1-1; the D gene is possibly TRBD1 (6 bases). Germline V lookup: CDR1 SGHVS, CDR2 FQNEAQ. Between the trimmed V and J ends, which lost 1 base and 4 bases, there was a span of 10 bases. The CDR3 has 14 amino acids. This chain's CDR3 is CASSLGGLGTEAFF. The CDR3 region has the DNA TGTGCCAGCAGCTTAGGGGGGCTGGGCACTGAAGCTTTCTTT. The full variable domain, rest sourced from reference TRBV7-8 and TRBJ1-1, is GAGVSQSPRYKVAKRGQDVALRCDPISGHVSLFWYQQALGQGPEFLTYFQNEAQLDKSGLPSDRFFAERPEGSVSTLKIQRTQQEDSAVYLCASSLGGLGTEAFFGQGTRLTVV.